Listed below are T cell receptor beta chains from one sample, sequenced in a study of blood T cell repertoires in COVID-19. The repertoire was sequenced with immunoSEQ multiplex PCR; TCRdb's copy has only in-frame clones and lacks some. Among around 78,000 clones listed, under 85% were seen once. What was sequenced was peripheral blood. The source of these receptors is a human donor in a cohort sampled during active COVID-19. The conserved cysteine and the conserved F or W are not part of the CDR3 here.

j_gene: TRBJ1-5
len: 14
v_gene: TRBV19
CDR3aa: ASSTLWDRSNQPQH

j_gene: TRBJ1-5
len: 14
v_gene: TRBV4-1
CDR3aa: ASSWDSGVPNQPQH

j_gene: TRBJ2-3
len: 14
v_gene: TRBV7-2
CDR3aa: ASSLRPAGGTDTQY

j_gene: TRBJ2-7
len: 12
v_gene: TRBV2
CDR3aa: ASKGTSGGYEQY

j_gene: TRBJ2-7
len: 11
v_gene: TRBV30
CDR3aa: AWSEGNSYEQY

j_gene: TRBJ1-4
len: 13
v_gene: TRBV5-5
CDR3aa: ASTPGGTSDEKLF

j_gene: TRBJ1-2
len: 13
v_gene: TRBV19
CDR3aa: ASSRSDGFNYGYT

j_gene: TRBJ1-5
len: 12
v_gene: TRBV15
CDR3aa: ATSRKTGPQPQH

j_gene: TRBJ1-3
len: 13
v_gene: TRBV27
CDR3aa: ASSLSGSSGNTIY

j_gene: TRBJ1-5
len: 16
v_gene: TRBV7-2
CDR3aa: ASSLWGGRGDRGLPQH

j_gene: TRBJ2-5
len: 12
v_gene: TRBV10-1
CDR3aa: ASSDTWRGETQY

j_gene: TRBJ1-2
len: 13
v_gene: TRBV11-2
CDR3aa: ASSSSWGQGYGYT

j_gene: TRBJ2-7
len: 12
v_gene: TRBV3-1/TRBV3-2
CDR3aa: ASTTGAFDYEQY

j_gene: TRBJ2-3
len: 10
v_gene: TRBV4-1
CDR3aa: ASSQPLDTPY

j_gene: TRBJ1-2
len: 12
v_gene: TRBV24-1
CDR3aa: ATSDAGGLTGYT

j_gene: TRBJ1-2
len: 11
v_gene: TRBV3-1/TRBV3-2
CDR3aa: ASSQGGTGSYT

j_gene: TRBJ1-2
len: 12
v_gene: TRBV30
CDR3aa: AWSVGAGTYGYT

j_gene: TRBJ2-3
len: 12
v_gene: TRBV28
CDR3aa: ASSRDSRTDTQY

j_gene: TRBJ1-3
len: 12
v_gene: TRBV2
CDR3aa: ASSRVSSGNTIY

j_gene: TRBJ2-5
len: 13
v_gene: TRBV5-1
CDR3aa: ASSLTGTAQETQY

j_gene: TRBJ1-2
len: 11
v_gene: TRBV14
CDR3aa: ASSQDLTGQGS

j_gene: TRBJ1-2
len: 10
v_gene: TRBV5-4
CDR3aa: ASSPDSYGYT

j_gene: TRBJ2-1
len: 13
v_gene: TRBV5-1
CDR3aa: ASSFTGQTYNEQF

j_gene: TRBJ2-7
len: 11
v_gene: TRBV18
CDR3aa: ASSPSASYEQY

j_gene: TRBJ2-4
len: 11
v_gene: TRBV10-3
CDR3aa: ALARDTGSIQY

j_gene: TRBJ1-6
len: 14
v_gene: TRBV19
CDR3aa: ASSMEGQGMSSPLH

j_gene: TRBJ2-5
len: 11
v_gene: TRBV5-1
CDR3aa: ASSSGGPEAQY

j_gene: TRBJ1-4
len: 13
v_gene: TRBV5-1
CDR3aa: ASSLDGGDNEKLF

j_gene: TRBJ2-1
len: 11
v_gene: TRBV3-1/TRBV3-2
CDR3aa: ASSQLAGDEQF

j_gene: TRBJ2-3
len: 10
v_gene: TRBV24-1
CDR3aa: ATSDPPDTQY

j_gene: TRBJ1-1
len: 14
v_gene: TRBV5-4
CDR3aa: ASSPQLEGGNTEAF

j_gene: TRBJ1-2
len: 11
v_gene: TRBV15
CDR3aa: ATSRKALYGYT

j_gene: TRBJ2-7
len: 10
v_gene: TRBV2
CDR3aa: ASSVLALEQY

j_gene: TRBJ2-1
len: 14
v_gene: TRBV5-4
CDR3aa: ASSLVGGGLNNEQF

j_gene: TRBJ2-7
len: 14
v_gene: TRBV6-4
CDR3aa: ASRDIWDRESREQY

j_gene: TRBJ2-6
len: 13
v_gene: TRBV4-3
CDR3aa: ASSPHTGAPNVLT

j_gene: TRBJ2-3
len: 13
v_gene: TRBV9
CDR3aa: ASSPWTGGKDTQY

j_gene: TRBJ1-2
len: 14
v_gene: TRBV7-2
CDR3aa: ASSQGGQGGFYGYT

j_gene: TRBJ1-3
len: 12
v_gene: TRBV6-5
CDR3aa: ASSIGTGGNTIY

j_gene: TRBJ1-2
len: 11
v_gene: TRBV18
CDR3aa: ASSPDSNYGYT

j_gene: TRBJ1-1
len: 13
v_gene: TRBV5-4
CDR3aa: ASSGGDRPNTEAF

j_gene: TRBJ2-7
len: 13
v_gene: TRBV5-4
CDR3aa: ASSVSSGSSYEQY

j_gene: TRBJ1-1
len: 12
v_gene: TRBV19
CDR3aa: ASSRRGEGTEAF

j_gene: TRBJ1-1
len: 13
v_gene: TRBV19
CDR3aa: ASSPRGYGNTEAF

j_gene: TRBJ1-4
len: 12
v_gene: TRBV5-1
CDR3aa: ASSLTAANEKLF

j_gene: TRBJ1-6
len: 10
v_gene: TRBV6-6
CDR3aa: ASKQGNSPLH

j_gene: TRBJ2-1
len: 12
v_gene: TRBV19
CDR3aa: ASSSGGNYNEQF

j_gene: TRBJ2-7
len: 16
v_gene: TRBV10-1
CDR3aa: ASSAPTGGFYLGYEQY

j_gene: TRBJ2-7
len: 13
v_gene: TRBV7-2
CDR3aa: ASSSMGGHTSQQY

j_gene: TRBJ1-4
len: 13
v_gene: TRBV7-8
CDR3aa: ASSSQGARVEKLF

j_gene: TRBJ2-7
len: 11
v_gene: TRBV5-1
CDR3aa: ASSVTSSYEQY

j_gene: TRBJ2-7
len: 11
v_gene: TRBV29-1
CDR3aa: SVNLQGAYEQY

j_gene: TRBJ1-3
len: 13
v_gene: TRBV14
CDR3aa: ASSRNRGSGNTIY

j_gene: TRBJ1-5
len: 10
v_gene: TRBV2
CDR3aa: ASAELYQPQH

j_gene: TRBJ2-7
len: 12
v_gene: TRBV2
CDR3aa: ASNLRTGGYEQY

j_gene: TRBJ1-4
len: 14
v_gene: TRBV28
CDR3aa: ASRPTGVGANEKLF

j_gene: TRBJ2-2
len: 15
v_gene: TRBV7-3
CDR3aa: ASSEVGLAGLTGELF

j_gene: TRBJ1-1
len: 13
v_gene: TRBV10-2
CDR3aa: ASSEGGARGTEAF

j_gene: TRBJ1-5
len: 13
v_gene: TRBV4-1
CDR3aa: ASSQDTRGHQPQH